Sequencing of this TCR beta chain was carried out in a study of T cell responses to AZD1222 COVID-19 vaccine. Study results and caveats: Once two AZD1222 doses were given, Spike-specific TCR breadth and depth went up. In a largely white British group with more females than males, clonal diversity was possibly underestimated. Baseline seropositives among AZD1222 recipients totaled only 5 to 7.

Using immunoSEQ multiplex PCR, the repertoire was profiled, and TCRdb retains in-frame clones only, with some absent. Altogether some 150,000 clones are present, around 86% being singletons, with the ten largest covering around 4.1%. To note about this clone: Its matching antigen is unknown. The sample carries other DNA sequences with the same CDR3.

Between the trimmed V and J ends, which lost 0 bases and 4 bases, there was a span of 4 bases. The V gene's germline CDR1 is SGHRS and CDR2 YFSETQ. The CDR3 extends over 12 amino acids. The sequencing used peripheral blood, collected on day 0 of MenACWY control vaccination. This sequence joins TRBV5-1 and TRBJ1-2; unclear D gene. The receptor was derived from an adult in good health. DNA for the CDR3: TGCGCCAGCAGCTTGGAGGGCTATGGCTACACCTTC. This sequence encodes CASSLEGYGYTF.